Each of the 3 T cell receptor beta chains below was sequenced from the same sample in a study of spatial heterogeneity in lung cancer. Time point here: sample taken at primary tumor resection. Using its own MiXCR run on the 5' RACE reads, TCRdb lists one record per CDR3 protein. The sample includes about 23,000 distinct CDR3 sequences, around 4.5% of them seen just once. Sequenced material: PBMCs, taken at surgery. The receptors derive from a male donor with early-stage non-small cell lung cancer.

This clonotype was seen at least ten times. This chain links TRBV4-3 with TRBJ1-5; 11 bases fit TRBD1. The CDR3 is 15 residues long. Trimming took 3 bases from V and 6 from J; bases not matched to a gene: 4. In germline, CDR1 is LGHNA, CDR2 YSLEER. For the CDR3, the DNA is TGCGCCAGCAGCCAGGACAGGGGGCACTTTCAGCCCCAGCATTTT. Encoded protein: CASSQDRGHFQPQHF.

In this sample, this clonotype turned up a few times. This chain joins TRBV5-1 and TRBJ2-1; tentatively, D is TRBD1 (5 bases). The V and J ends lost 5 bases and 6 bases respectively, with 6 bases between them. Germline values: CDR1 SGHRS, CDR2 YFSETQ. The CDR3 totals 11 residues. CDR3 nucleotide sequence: TGCGCCAGCAGACAGGCCAATGAGCAGTTCTTC. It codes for CASRQANEQFF.

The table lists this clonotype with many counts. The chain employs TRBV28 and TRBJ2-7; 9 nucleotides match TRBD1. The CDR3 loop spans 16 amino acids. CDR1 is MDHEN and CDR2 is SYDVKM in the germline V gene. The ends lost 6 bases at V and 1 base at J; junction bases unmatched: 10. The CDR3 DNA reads TGTGCCAGCAGGTTCGGAGGGGGGACAGGGTCCTACGAGCAGTACTTC. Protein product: CASRFGGGTGSYEQYF.